This T cell receptor (beta chain) stems from a study of T cells after yellow fever vaccination. Notes on the study in general: Although most clonotypes did not, a small share appeared in both CD4 and CD8 compartments.

Researchers made TCR cDNA using 5'RACE template switching, and this step added a universal primer site and UMIs. In TCRdb, the 5' RACE reads were re-called with MiXCR into one record per CDR3 protein. The table includes 500,000 to 700,000 distinct CDR3 sequences, over 15% detected once. This clonotype appeared a few times. Its antigen is unidentified. The origin of this receptor is a man in his thirties or forties who received the YFV17D yellow fever vaccine. The sequenced sample was PBMCs, obtained 15 days after the yellow fever booster vaccination.

The CDR3 nucleotides read TGTGCCAGCAGCCATCCGATCGTATCGGGGGAGCTGTTTTTT. Protein: CASSHPIVSGELFF. V and J are TRBV3-1 and TRBJ2-2; no definite D call. The CDR3 is 14 residues long. Germline V lookup: CDR1 LGHDT, CDR2 YNNKEL (reference sequence). The V end lost 3 bases, the J end lost 8 bases, and 13 bases lay between the germline ends.